These T cell receptor beta chains were read from a single sample in a study of human T cells and chemical hapten exposure. TCRdb reanalysed the RACE reads using MiXCR and keeps one entry per CDR3 protein. The sample shows hundreds of thousands of distinct CDR3 sequences, about 6.9% of them seen only once. The sequencing used whole blood, collected in connection with sensitization to the hapten diphenylcyclopropenone (DPC). All receptors derive from a woman aged 18-29 years with alopecia areata. Some clones in this sample may be carry-over from other donors' samples. The conserved cysteine and the conserved F or W are not part of the CDR3 here. The order of the fields is CDR3 protein, D gene, V gene, J gene. The D gene is left open where the match is weak.

CDR3 protein: ASSVPGQDYGYT
D gene: TRBD1
V gene: TRBV6-1
J gene: TRBJ1-2

CDR3 protein: ASRWDRGNTEAF
D gene: TRBD1
V gene: TRBV7-2
J gene: TRBJ1-1

CDR3 protein: ASSPLGDSPLH
D gene: -
V gene: TRBV12-3/TRBV12-4
J gene: TRBJ1-6

CDR3 protein: SVPSGTGDTEAF
D gene: TRBD1
V gene: TRBV20-1
J gene: TRBJ1-1

CDR3 protein: ASSARLAGALYNEQF
D gene: TRBD2
V gene: TRBV11-1
J gene: TRBJ2-1

CDR3 protein: SASPGITYEQY
D gene: -
V gene: TRBV20-1
J gene: TRBJ2-7

CDR3 protein: ASIPGGLYQETQY
D gene: TRBD2
V gene: TRBV7-2
J gene: TRBJ2-5

CDR3 protein: AIRLAKNIQY
D gene: -
V gene: TRBV27
J gene: TRBJ2-4

CDR3 protein: ASSEAPGIGNQPQH
D gene: -
V gene: TRBV2
J gene: TRBJ1-5

CDR3 protein: ASRELAGGSAYEQY
D gene: TRBD2
V gene: TRBV7-2
J gene: TRBJ2-7

CDR3 protein: ASSHVSGIRDTEAF
D gene: -
V gene: TRBV27
J gene: TRBJ1-1

CDR3 protein: ASSYRDRGGYGYT
D gene: TRBD1
V gene: TRBV6-5
J gene: TRBJ1-2

CDR3 protein: ASSLEQGSSYEQY
D gene: -
V gene: TRBV12-3/TRBV12-4
J gene: TRBJ2-7

CDR3 protein: ASSLVGGMSYEQY
D gene: TRBD1
V gene: TRBV11-1
J gene: TRBJ2-7

CDR3 protein: ASSLTSGVHPYEQY
D gene: TRBD2
V gene: TRBV7-6
J gene: TRBJ2-7

CDR3 protein: ASSRGTEQF
D gene: -
V gene: TRBV6-2/TRBV6-3
J gene: TRBJ2-1

CDR3 protein: ASSYSGGARSGVGIEAF
D gene: -
V gene: TRBV6-2/TRBV6-3
J gene: TRBJ1-1